There are a few counts of the clone carrying this TCR beta chain. Trimming took 1 base from V and 5 from J, leaving 9 bases between them. Germline loops: CDR1 SEHNR, CDR2 FQNEAQ (reference sequence). CDR3 length equals 14 residues. The data belong to a study of T-cell reconstitution after alpha-beta-depleted transplantation in children. The library targeted TCRbeta and was prepared with unique molecular identifiers. Using its own MiXCR run on the PCR reads, TCRdb lists one record per CDR3 protein. This table holds 250,000 to 300,000 distinct CDR3 sequences, roughly 9.5% found once. The rearrangement joins TRBV7-9 to TRBJ2-1; no clear D. The TCR originated in a human donor who donated a stem cell graft to a child with SCID. The material sequenced was PBMCs from the stem cell graft donor, taken from the stem cell graft. CDR3 nucleotides: TGTGCCAGCAGCTTAGGCGTGGGGAACAATGAGCAGTTCTTC. Its protein is CASSLGVGNNEQFF.